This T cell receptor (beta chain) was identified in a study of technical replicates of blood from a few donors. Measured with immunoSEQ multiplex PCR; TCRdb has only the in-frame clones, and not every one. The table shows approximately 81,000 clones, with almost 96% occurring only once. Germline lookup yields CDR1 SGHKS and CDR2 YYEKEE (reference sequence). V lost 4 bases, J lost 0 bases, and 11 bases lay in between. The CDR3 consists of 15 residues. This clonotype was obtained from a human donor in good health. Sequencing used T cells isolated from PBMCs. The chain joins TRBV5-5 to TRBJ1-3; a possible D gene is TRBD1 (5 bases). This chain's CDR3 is CASSTGPSSGNTIYF. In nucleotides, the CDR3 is TGTGCCAGCAGCACAGGACCGTCCTCTGGAAACACCATATATTTT. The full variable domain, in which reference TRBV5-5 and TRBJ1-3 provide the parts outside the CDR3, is DAGVTQSPTHLIKTRGQQVTLRCSPISGHKSVSWYQQVLGQGPQFIFQYYEKEERGRGNFPDRFSARQFPNYSSELNVNALLLGDSALYLCASSTGPSSGNTIYFGEGSWLTVV.